The 11 T cell receptor beta chains below were found in one sample sequenced in a study of blood T cell repertoires in COVID-19. Assay used: immunoSEQ multiplex PCR; TCRdb lists only in-frame clones, some missing. The sample comprises 150,000 to 190,000 clones, roughly 80% of which are singletons, and around 7.7% rests with the top ten. Sequencing was done on a sample of PBMCs or T cells enriched from blood (not recorded which). The receptors were gathered from a man aged 45-65 years who had recovered from COVID-19.

The chain is built from TRBV4-2 and TRBJ2-7; maybe TRBD2 (6 bases). This CDR3 is 16 amino acids long. Germline CDR1 reads LGHNA; CDR2 reads YNFKEQ. Trimming stripped 0 bases from V and 2 bases from J, with 14 bases between. The CDR3 protein is CASSQEAAGRTYEQYF. The CDR3 nucleotides read TGTGCCAGCAGCCAAGAGGCCGCGGGGCGAACCTACGAGCAGTACTTC.

V and J are TRBV7-2 and TRBJ1-5, with 7 positions matching TRBD1. With 5 bases clipped from V and 11 bases from J, the junction kept 12 bases outside the gene matches. The germline V gene encodes CDR1 SGHTA and CDR2 FQGNSA. This CDR3 is 14 amino acids long. CDR3 in amino acids: CASSQGQYAETQHF. The CDR3 nucleotides are TGTGCCAGCAGCCAGGGACAGTATGCAGAGACCCAGCATTTT. The whole variable domain, remainder taken from reference TRBV7-2 and TRBJ1-5, is GAGVSQSPSNKVTEKGKDVELRCDPISGHTALYWYRQSLGQGLEFLIYFQGNSAPDKSGLPSDRFSAERTGGSVSTLTIQRTQQEDSAVYLCASSQGQYAETQHFGDGTRLSIL.

DNA for the CDR3: TGTGCCAGCAGCCAGGGGGCAGGGAACACTGAAGCTTTCTTT. Residues: CASSQGAGNTEAFF. J is TRBJ1-1 and V is TRBV7-9, with 8 bases aligning to TRBD1. The ends lost 5 bases at V and 1 base at J; junction bases unmatched: 3. Germline assignment: CDR1 SEHNR and CDR2 FQNEAQ (reference sequence). This CDR3 region has 14 residues.

The chain carries TRBV19 and TRBJ1-1; D unresolved. V was clipped by 6 bases and J by 0 bases, with 8 bases between them. Per germline, CDR1 LNHDA and CDR2 SQIVND (reference sequence). This CDR3 contains 13 residues. CDR3 sequence (DNA): TGTGCCAGTAGCCTTTCTCTGAACACTGAAGCTTTCTTT. Its protein product is CASSLSLNTEAFF.

The genes are TRBV29-1 and TRBJ2-6; D may be TRBD1 (5 bases). The length of the CDR3 is 19 residues. With 4 bases removed from V and 0 bases from J, the gap between germline ends came to 22 bases. The germline CDR1 and CDR2 sequences are SQVTM and ANQGSEA. Here the CDR3 DNA reads TGCAGCGTTGGGGATACCGTGGGGCCCGGCGGCTCTGGGGCCAACGTCCTGACTTTC. This codes for CSVGDTVGPGGSGANVLTF.

In this sample, this clone turned up a few times. V usage is TRBV6-5 and J usage is TRBJ2-2; 10 bases match TRBD1. The J segment lost 7 bases and the V segment lost 8 bases, leaving 10 bases of the junction unmatched. CDR1 is MNHEY, CDR2 SVGAGI, per germline. The CDR3 runs 15 residues. DNA for the CDR3: TGTGCCAGCTACCCCTGGACAGGGGGTAGCGGGGAGCTGTTTTTT. Residues: CASYPWTGGSGELFF.

This clone has just a few counts. The chain combines TRBV14 with TRBJ2-7; maybe TRBD1 (5 bases). Trimming stripped 1 base from V and 0 bases from J, with 13 bases between. The CDR3 extends over 16 amino acids. CDR1 SGHDN and CDR2 FVKESK come from the germline V gene. The CDR3 is CASSQGTGPSSYEQYF. The DNA for the CDR3 is TGTGCCAGCAGCCAAGGAACAGGACCAAGCTCCTACGAGCAGTACTTC. The whole variable domain, remainder taken from reference TRBV14 and TRBJ2-7, is EAGVTQFPSHSVIEKGQTVTLRCDPISGHDNLYWYRRVMGKEIKFLLHFVKESKQDESGMPNNRFLAERTGGTYSTLKVQPAELEDSGVYFCASSQGTGPSSYEQYFGPGTRLTVT.

A remark on this clone: The same CDR3 arises from other DNA sequences in this sample as well. The chain carries TRBV3-1 (or the pseudogene TRBV3-2) and TRBJ1-5; maybe TRBD1 (5 bases). There are 13 residues in the CDR3. The V gene's germline CDR1 is LGHDT and CDR2 YNNKEL (reference sequence). V was cut by 2 bases and J by 4 bases, with 6 bases left in between. For the CDR3, the DNA is TGTGCCAGCAGCCAACAGGGTAATCAGCCCCAGCATTTT. This sequence encodes CASSQQGNQPQHF.

The rearrangement links TRBV7-2 to TRBJ1-5, with a possible D match to TRBD1 (6 bases). Germline values: CDR1 SGHTA, CDR2 FQGNSA. V lost 5 bases and J 7 bases, leaving 18 bases between the germline ends. The CDR3 has 15 residues. The CDR3 is CASSLRGGGEQPQHF. CDR3 DNA sequence: TGTGCCAGCAGCCTTAGGGGCGGGGGCGAACAGCCCCAGCATTTT.

The rearrangement links TRBV15 to TRBJ1-2; tentatively, D is TRBD1 (5 bases). The V gene's germline CDR1 is LNHNV and CDR2 YYDKDF (reference sequence). CDR3 size: 16 residues. V dropped 5 bases and J dropped 7 bases, with 23 bases sitting between them. CDR3 nucleotide sequence: TGTGCCACCAGCGGTCTTCAGGGAAGGGGCGTCGGTGGCTACACCTTC. This codes for CATSGLQGRGVGGYTF.

This clone turned up a few times. This rearrangement joins TRBV4-3 to TRBJ1-1, with 7 nucleotides matching TRBD1. Germline CDR1 reads LGHNA; CDR2 reads YSLEER. CDR3 length: 14 residues. Germline trimming cut 4 bases from V and 1 base from J; bases unmatched to any gene: 3. The CDR3, as DNA: TGCGCCAGCAGCCTCGGGACAGCGAACACTGAAGCTTTCTTT. The encoded protein is CASSLGTANTEAFF.